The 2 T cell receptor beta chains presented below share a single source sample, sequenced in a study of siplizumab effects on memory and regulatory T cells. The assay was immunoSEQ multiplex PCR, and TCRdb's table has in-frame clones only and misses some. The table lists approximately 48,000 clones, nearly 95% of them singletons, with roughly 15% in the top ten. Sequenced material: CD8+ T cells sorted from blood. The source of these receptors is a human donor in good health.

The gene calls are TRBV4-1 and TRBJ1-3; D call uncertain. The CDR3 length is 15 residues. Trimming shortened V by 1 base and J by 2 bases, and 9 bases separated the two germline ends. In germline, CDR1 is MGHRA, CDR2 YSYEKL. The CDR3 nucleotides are TGCGCCAGCAGCCAAGTACTCCAGGCTGGAAACACCATATATTTT. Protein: CASSQVLQAGNTIYF.

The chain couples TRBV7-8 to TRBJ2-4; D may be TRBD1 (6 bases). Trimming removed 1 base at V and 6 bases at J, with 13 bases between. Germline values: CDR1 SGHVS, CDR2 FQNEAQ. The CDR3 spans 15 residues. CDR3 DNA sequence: TGTGCCAGCAGCTTAGAGACGGGCAGGGGAAACATTCAGTACTTC. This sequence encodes CASSLETGRGNIQYF. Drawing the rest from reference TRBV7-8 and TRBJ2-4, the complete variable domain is GAGVSQSPRYKVAKRGQDVALRCDPISGHVSLFWYQQALGQGPEFLTYFQNEAQLDKSGLPSDRFFAERPEGSVSTLKIQRTQQEDSAVYLCASSLETGRGNIQYFGAGTRLSVL.